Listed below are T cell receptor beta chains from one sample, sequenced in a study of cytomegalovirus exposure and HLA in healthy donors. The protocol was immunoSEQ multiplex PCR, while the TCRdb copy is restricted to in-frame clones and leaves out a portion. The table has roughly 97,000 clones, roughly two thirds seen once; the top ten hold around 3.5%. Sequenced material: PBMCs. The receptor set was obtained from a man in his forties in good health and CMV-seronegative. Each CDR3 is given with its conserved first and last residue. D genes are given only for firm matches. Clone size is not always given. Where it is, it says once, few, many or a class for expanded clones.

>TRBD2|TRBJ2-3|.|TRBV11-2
CASSFLSGGAGTDTQYF
TGTGCCAGCAGCTTTTTAAGCGGGGGGGCGGGCACAGATACGCAGTATTTT
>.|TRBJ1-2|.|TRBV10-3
CAIGEGTHGYTF
TGTGCCATCGGGGAGGGCACTCATGGCTACACCTTC
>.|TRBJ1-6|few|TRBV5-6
CASSTRGRDWNSPLHF
TGTGCCAGCAGCACCCGGGGTAGGGATTGGAATTCACCCCTCCACTTT
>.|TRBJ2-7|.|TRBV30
CAWSMGGAVEQYF
TGTGCCTGGAGTATGGGGGGGGCGGTAGAGCAGTACTTC
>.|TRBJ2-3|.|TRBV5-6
CASSRPAVSTDTQYF
TGTGCCAGCAGCCGCCCGGCGGTGAGCACAGATACGCAGTATTTT
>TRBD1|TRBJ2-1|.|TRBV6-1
CASSEVNRGDSYNEQFF
TGTGCCAGCAGTGAAGTGAACAGGGGGGACTCCTACAATGAGCAGTTCTTC
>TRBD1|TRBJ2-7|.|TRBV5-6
CASSLGGTGVYEQYF
TGTGCCAGCAGCTTGGGGGGGACAGGGGTCTACGAGCAGTACTTC
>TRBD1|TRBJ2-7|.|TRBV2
CASSRGGQGNYEQYF
TGTGCCAGCAGCCGCGGTGGACAGGGTAACTACGAGCAGTACTTC
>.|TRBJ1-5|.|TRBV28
CASSYPAGLEQPQHF
TGTGCCAGCAGTTACCCGGCGGGATTAGAGCAGCCCCAGCATTTT
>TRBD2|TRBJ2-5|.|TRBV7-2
CASSTRRGTNAQTQYF
TGTGCCAGCAGCACCAGGCGGGGGACTAACGCCCAGACCCAGTACTTC
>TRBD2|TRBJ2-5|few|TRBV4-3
CASSPTSGAHQETQYF
TGCGCCAGCAGCCCGACTAGCGGGGCGCACCAAGAGACCCAGTACTTC
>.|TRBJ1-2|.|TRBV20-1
CSARDVDSHTF
TGCAGTGCTAGAGATGTGGACTCGCACACCTTC
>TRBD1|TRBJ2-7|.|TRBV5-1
CASSLWGQGDHEQYF
TGCGCCAGCAGCCTATGGGGACAGGGAGATCACGAGCAGTACTTC
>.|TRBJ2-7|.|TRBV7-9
CASSLARADEQYF
TGTGCCAGCAGCTTAGCGAGGGCAGACGAGCAGTACTTC
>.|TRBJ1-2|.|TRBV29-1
CSVEKRGHNSFYGYTF
TGCAGCGTTGAGAAGCGGGGGCACAATTCTTTCTATGGCTACACCTTC
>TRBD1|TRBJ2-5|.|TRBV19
CASTLDREDETQYF
TGTGCCAGTACCCTGGACAGGGAGGACGAGACCCAGTACTTC
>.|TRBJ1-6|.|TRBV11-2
CASSLEVSSYNSPLHF
TGTGCCAGCAGCTTAGAGGTTAGCTCCTATAATTCACCCCTCCACTTT